This record concerns one T cell receptor beta chain sequence. Its cognate antigen is unknown. The CDR3 contains 14 residues. Germline trimming cut 4 bases from V and 3 bases from J; bases unmatched to any gene: 5. Germline lookup yields CDR1 SGHNT and CDR2 YYREEE (reference sequence). Busulfan-fludarabine conditioning, marrow transplant, and cyclophosphamide on days +3 and +4 were administered. The record originates from a study of T cells after posttransplantation cyclophosphamide. General study points: Tissue-infiltrating T cells from skin or gut overlapped little with blood T cells. Later post-transplant blood repertoires were often dominated by donor CD8+ memory clones.

Using immunoSEQ multiplex PCR, the repertoire was profiled, and TCRdb retains in-frame clones only, with some absent. The data show approximately 45,000 clones, 90% seen once. This sample comprised PBMCs, obtained roughly 60 days after allogeneic stem cell transplant with posttransplant cyclophosphamide. The V call is TRBV5-4, the J call TRBJ1-2, with 8 bases identical to TRBD1. The origin of this receptor is a male patient in his sixties or seventies who received an allogeneic stem cell transplant from a related donor and was CMV-positive. The T cells may come from the graft donor. The CDR3 DNA reads TGTGCCAGCAGCCCCCAGGGGGCTGACTATGGCTACACCTTC. It is translated as CASSPQGADYGYTF.